This T cell receptor beta chain is drawn from a study of PD-1 blockade in mismatch repair-deficient tumors. Across the study: Patients had approximately 11 mismatch repair-deficient cancer types and were previously treated and progressing.

The assay was immunoSEQ multiplex PCR, and TCRdb's table has in-frame clones only and misses some. The top ten hold roughly 6% of the sample, which has about 68,000 clones, 70% to 85% seen once. Germline values: CDR1 SGHVS, CDR2 FQNEAQ. The CDR3 is 15 residues long. Trimming left V 1 base short and J 5 bases short, with 11 bases between. The receptor comes from an adult with mismatch repair-deficient cancer. This specimen consisted of peripheral blood, obtained 2 weeks after starting pembrolizumab. The chain recombines TRBV7-8 with TRBJ2-2; the D gene is possibly TRBD1 (5 bases). The CDR3: CASSLVDSRTGELFF. CDR3 nucleotide sequence: TGTGCCAGCAGCTTAGTCGACAGTCGAACCGGGGAGCTGTTTTTT.